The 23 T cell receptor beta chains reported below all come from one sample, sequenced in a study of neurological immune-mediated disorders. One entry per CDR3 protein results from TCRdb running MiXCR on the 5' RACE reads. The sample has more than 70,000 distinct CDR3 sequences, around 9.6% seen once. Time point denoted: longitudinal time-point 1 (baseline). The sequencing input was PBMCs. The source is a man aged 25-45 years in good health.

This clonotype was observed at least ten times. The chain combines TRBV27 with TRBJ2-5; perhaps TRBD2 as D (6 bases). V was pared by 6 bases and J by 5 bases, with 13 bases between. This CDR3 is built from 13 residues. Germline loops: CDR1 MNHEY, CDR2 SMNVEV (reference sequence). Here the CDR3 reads CASRAGTDETQYF. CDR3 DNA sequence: TGTGCCAGCAGGGCAGGGACTGATGAGACCCAGTACTTC.

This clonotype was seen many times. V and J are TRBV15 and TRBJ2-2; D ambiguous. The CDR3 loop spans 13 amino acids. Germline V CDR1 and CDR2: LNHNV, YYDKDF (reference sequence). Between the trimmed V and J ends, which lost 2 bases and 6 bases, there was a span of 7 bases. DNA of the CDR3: TGTGCCACCAGCAGATTTGGACCCGGGGAGCTGTTTTTT. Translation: CATSRFGPGELFF.

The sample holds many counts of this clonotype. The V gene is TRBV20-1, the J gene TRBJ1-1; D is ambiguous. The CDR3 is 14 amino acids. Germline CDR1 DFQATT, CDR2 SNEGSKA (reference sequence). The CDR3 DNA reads TGCACCCCGGCCGACGCTACCTGGGACACTGAAGCTTTCTTT. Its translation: CTPADATWDTEAFF.

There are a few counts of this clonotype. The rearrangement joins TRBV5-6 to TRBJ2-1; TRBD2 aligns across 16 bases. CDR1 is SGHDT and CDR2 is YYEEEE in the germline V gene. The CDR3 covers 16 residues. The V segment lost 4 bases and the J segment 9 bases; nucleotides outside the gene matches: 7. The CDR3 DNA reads TGTGCCAGCAGCGAAATGGGACTAGCGGGAGGGAGTGAGCAGTTCTTC. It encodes CASSEMGLAGGSEQFF.

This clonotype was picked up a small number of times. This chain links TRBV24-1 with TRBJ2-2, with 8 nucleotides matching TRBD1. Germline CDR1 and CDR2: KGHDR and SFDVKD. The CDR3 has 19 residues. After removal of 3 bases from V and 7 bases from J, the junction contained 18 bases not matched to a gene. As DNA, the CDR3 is TGTGCCACCAGTGATAACCGTGGCGGACAGGGCGGAGGTAACGGGGAGCTGTTTTTT. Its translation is CATSDNRGGQGGGNGELFF.

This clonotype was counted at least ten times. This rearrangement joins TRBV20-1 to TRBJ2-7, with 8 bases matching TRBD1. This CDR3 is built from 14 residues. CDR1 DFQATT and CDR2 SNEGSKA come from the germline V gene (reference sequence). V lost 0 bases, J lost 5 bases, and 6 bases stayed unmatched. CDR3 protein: CSARDRRQGNEQYF. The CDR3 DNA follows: TGCAGTGCTAGAGATCGACGACAGGGGAACGAGCAGTACTTC.

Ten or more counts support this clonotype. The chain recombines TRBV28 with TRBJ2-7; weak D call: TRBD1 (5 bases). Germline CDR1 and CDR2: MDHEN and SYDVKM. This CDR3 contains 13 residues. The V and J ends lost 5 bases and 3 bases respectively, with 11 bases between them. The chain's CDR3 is CASSTGPIYEQYF. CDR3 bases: TGTGCCAGCAGTACAGGACCGATCTACGAGCAGTACTTC.

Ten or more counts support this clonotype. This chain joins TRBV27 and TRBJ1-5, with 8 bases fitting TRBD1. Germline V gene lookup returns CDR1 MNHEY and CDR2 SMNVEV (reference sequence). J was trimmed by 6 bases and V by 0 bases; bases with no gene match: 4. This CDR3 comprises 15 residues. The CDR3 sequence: CASSLSPGGSQPQHF. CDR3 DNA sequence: TGTGCCAGCAGTTTATCGCCAGGGGGCAGTCAGCCCCAGCATTTT.

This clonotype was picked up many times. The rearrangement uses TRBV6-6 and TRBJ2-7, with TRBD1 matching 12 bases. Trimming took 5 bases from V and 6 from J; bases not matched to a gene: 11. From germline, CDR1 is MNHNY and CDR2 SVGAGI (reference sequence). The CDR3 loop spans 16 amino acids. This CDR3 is CASSQIGTGGGPEQYF. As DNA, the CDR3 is TGTGCCAGCAGTCAAATTGGGACAGGGGGCGGTCCCGAGCAGTACTTC.

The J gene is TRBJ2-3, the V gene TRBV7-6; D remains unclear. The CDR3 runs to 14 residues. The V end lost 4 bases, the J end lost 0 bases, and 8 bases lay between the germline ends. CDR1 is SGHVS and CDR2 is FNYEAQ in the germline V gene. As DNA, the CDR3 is TGTGCCAGCAGCTCCGGGTCTAGCACAGATACGCAGTATTTT. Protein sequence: CASSSGSSTDTQYF.

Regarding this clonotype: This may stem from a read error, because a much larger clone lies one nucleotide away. CDR3 protein: CASSYSTGVGEPQYF. Written as DNA, the CDR3 is TGTGCCAGCAGTTACTCGACAGGGGTAGGAGAGCCCCAGTACTTC. J is TRBJ2-5 and V is TRBV6-5, with 8 bases lining up with TRBD1. The CDR3 is 15 amino acids. Germline CDR1 reads MNHEY; CDR2 reads SVGAGI.

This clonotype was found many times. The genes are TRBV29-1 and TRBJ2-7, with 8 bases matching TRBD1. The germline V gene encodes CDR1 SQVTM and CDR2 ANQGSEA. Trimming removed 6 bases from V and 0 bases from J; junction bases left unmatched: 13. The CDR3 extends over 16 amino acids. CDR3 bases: TGCAGCGTAGAACGCTGGCGGGACAGGCTCTCCTACGAGCAGTACTTC. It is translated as CSVERWRDRLSYEQYF.

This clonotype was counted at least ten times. This chain's CDR3 is CASRLTPTEAFF. The CDR3 nucleotides are TGTGCCAGCAGGCTTACGCCGACTGAAGCTTTCTTT. This sequence joins TRBV25-1 and TRBJ1-1; D gene ambiguous. This CDR3 has 12 amino acids. Germline values: CDR1 MGHDK, CDR2 SYGVNS. V gave up 6 bases and J gave up 5 bases, with 10 bases separating them.

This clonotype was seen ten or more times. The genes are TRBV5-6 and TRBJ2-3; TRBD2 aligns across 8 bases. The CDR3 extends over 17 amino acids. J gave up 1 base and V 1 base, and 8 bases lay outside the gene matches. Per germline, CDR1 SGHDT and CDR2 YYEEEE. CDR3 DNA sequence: TGTGCCAGCAGCTTGACCAAAAGCGGGAGACGCACAGATACGCAGTATTTT. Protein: CASSLTKSGRRTDTQYF.

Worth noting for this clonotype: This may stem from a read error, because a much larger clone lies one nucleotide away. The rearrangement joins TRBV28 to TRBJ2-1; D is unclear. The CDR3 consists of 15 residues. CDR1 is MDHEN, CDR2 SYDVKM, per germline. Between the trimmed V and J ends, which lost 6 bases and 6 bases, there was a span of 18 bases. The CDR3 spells CASREDGQTVNEQFF. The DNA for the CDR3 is TGTGCCAGCAGGGAAGACGGCCAAACCGTCAATGAGCAGTTCTTC.

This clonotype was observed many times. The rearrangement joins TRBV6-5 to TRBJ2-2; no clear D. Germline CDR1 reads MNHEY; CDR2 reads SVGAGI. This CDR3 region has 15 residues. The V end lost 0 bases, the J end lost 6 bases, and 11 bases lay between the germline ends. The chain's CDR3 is CASSYSPPGAGELFF. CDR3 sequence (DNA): TGTGCCAGCAGTTACTCCCCTCCGGGCGCCGGGGAGCTGTTTTTT.

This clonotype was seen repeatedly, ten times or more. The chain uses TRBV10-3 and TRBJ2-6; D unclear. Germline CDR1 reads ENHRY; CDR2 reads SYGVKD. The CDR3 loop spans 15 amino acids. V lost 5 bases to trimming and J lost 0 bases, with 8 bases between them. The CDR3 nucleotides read TGTGCCATCAGTACTTGGGACTCTGGGGCCAACGTCCTGACTTTC. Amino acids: CAISTWDSGANVLTF.

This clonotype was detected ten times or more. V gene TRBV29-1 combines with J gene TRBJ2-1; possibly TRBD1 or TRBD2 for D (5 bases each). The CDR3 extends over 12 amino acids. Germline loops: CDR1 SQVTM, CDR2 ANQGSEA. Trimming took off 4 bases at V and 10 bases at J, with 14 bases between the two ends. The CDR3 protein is CSVGHGGREQFF. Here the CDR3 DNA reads TGCAGCGTTGGCCATGGGGGAAGAGAGCAGTTCTTC.

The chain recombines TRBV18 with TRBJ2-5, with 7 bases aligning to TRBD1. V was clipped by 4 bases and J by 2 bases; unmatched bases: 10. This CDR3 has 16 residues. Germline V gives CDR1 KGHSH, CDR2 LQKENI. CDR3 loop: CASSRQGQKNQETQYF. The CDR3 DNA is TGTGCCAGCTCACGCCAGGGACAGAAAAATCAAGAGACCCAGTACTTC. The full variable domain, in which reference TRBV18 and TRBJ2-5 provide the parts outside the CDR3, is NAGVMQNPRHLVRRRGQEARLRCSPMKGHSHVYWYRQLPEEGLKFMVYLQKENIIDESGMPKERFSAEFPKEGPSILRIQQVVRGDSAAYFCASSRQGQKNQETQYFGPGTRLLVL.

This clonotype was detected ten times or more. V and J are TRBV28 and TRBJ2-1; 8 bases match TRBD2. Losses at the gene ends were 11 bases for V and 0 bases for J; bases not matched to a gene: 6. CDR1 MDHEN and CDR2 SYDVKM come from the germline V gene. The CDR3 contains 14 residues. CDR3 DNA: TGTGCCTCTGTGAGCGGGGGCTCCTACAATGAGCAGTTCTTC. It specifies CASVSGGSYNEQFF.

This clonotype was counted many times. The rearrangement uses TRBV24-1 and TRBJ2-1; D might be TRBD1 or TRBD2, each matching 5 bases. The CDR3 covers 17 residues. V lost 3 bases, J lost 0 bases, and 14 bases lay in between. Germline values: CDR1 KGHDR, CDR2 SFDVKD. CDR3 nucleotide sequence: TGTGCCACCAGTGATAATAAGAGGGGCGTCTCCTACAATGAGCAGTTCTTC. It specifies CATSDNKRGVSYNEQFF.

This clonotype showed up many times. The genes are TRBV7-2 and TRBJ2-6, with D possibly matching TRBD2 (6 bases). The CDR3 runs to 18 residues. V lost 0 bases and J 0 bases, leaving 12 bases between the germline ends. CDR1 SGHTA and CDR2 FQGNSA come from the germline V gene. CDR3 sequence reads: CASSLAGSQNSGANVLTF. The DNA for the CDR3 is TGTGCCAGCAGCTTAGCCGGGAGTCAGAACTCTGGGGCCAACGTCCTGACTTTC.

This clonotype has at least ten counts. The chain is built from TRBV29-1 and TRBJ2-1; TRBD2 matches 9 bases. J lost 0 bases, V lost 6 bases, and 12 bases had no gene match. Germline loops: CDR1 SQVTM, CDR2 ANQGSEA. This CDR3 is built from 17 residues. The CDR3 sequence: CSVADTLAGFSYNEQFF. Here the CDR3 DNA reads TGCAGCGTAGCCGACACCCTAGCGGGGTTCTCCTACAATGAGCAGTTCTTC.